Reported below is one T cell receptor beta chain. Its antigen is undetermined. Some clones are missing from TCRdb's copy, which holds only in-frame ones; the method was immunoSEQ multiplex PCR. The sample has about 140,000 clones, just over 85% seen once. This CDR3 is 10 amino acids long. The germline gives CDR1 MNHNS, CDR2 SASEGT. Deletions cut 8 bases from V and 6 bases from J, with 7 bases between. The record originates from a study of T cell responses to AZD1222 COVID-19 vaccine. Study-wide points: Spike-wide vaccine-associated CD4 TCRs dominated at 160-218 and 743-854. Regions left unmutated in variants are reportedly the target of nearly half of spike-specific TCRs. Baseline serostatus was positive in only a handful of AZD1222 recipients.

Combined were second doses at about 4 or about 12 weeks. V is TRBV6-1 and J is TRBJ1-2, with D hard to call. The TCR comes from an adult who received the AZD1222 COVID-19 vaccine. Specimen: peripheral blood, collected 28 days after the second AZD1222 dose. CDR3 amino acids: CASRQDGYTF. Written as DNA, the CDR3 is TGTGCCAGCCGTCAAGATGGCTACACCTTC.